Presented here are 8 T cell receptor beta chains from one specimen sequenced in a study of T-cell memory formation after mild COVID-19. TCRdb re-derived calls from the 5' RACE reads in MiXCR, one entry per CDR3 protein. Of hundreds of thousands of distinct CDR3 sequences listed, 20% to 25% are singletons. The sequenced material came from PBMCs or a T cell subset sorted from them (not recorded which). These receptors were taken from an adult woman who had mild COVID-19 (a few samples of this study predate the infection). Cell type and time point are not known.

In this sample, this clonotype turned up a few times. The CDR3 reads CASSEFEAGGTYEQYF. The DNA of the CDR3 is TGTGCCAGCAGTGAATTTGAGGCGGGAGGAACCTACGAGCAGTACTTC. The chain uses TRBV25-1 and TRBJ2-7; 8 positions match TRBD2. The CDR3 length is 16 residues. Losses at the gene ends were 1 base for V and 2 bases for J; bases not matched to a gene: 7. The V gene's germline CDR1 is MGHDK and CDR2 SYGVNS.

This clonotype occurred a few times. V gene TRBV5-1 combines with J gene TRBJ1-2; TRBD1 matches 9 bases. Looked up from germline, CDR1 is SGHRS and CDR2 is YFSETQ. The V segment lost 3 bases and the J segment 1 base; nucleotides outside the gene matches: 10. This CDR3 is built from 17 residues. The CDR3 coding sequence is TGCGCCAGCAGCTGGGACAGGGTTGGAGAAATTAACTATGGCTACACCTTC. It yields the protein CASSWDRVGEINYGYTF.

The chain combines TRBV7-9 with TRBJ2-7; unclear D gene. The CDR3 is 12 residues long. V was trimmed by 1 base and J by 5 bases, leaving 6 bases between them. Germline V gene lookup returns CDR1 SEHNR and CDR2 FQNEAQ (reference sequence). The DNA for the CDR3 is TGTGCCAGCAGCTTAGGAACGAACGAGCAGTACTTC. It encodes CASSLGTNEQYF.

CDR3 in DNA: TGCGCCAGCGCTCCGCAAGGCTCAGGGCGGACCGGGGAGCTGTTTTTT. As protein: CASAPQGSGRTGELFF. This chain links TRBV5-1 with TRBJ2-2; D is possibly TRBD1 (5 bases). Germline CDR1 and CDR2: SGHRS and YFSETQ. The CDR3 loop spans 16 amino acids. With 7 bases removed from V and 5 bases from J, the gap between germline ends came to 21 bases. Using reference TRBV5-1 and TRBJ2-2 for the parts outside the CDR3, the full variable domain is KAGVTQTPRYLIKTRGQQVTLSCSPISGHRSVSWYQQTPGQGLQFLFEYFSETQRNKGNFPGRFSGRQFSNSRSEMNVSTLELGDSALYLCASAPQGSGRTGELFFGEGSRLTVL.

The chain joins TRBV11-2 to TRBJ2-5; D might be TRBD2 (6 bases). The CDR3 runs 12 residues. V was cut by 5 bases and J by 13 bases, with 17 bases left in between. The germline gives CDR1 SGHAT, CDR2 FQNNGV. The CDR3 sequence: CASSQSRGLTYF. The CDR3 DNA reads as TGTGCCAGCAGCCAATCCCGAGGACTAACGTACTTC.

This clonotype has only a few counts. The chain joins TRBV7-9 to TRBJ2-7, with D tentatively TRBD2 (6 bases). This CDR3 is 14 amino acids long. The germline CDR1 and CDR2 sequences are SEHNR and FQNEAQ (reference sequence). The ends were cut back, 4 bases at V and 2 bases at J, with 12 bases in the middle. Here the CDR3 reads CASSSQAGPYEQYF. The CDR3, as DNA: TGTGCCAGCAGCTCCCAGGCGGGACCCTACGAGCAGTACTTC.

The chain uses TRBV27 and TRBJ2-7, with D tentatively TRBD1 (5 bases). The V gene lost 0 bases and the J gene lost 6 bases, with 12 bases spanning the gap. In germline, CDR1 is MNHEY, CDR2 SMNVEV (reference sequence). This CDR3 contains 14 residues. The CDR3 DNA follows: TGTGCCAGCAGTTTATCGCAAGGGGCCGGCGAGCAGTACTTC. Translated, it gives CASSLSQGAGEQYF.

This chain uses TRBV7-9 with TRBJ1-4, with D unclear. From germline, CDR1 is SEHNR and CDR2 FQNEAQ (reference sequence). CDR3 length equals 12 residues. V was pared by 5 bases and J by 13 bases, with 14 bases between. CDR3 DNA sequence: TGTGCCAGCAGCCCCTACGATGGCGGACTGTTTTTT. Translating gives CASSPYDGGLFF.